Listed below are T cell receptor beta chains from one sample, sequenced in a study of Ad26.COV2.S vaccination and SARS-CoV-2 variants. Generated by immunoSEQ multiplex PCR, the TCRdb table keeps only in-frame clones and is missing some. The profile shows around 300,000 clones, roughly 90% of them singletons. This sample comprised peripheral blood, obtained in a trial of Ad26.COV2.S vaccine versus placebo. The receptors were sampled from a person between 18 and 60 years old who received the Ad26.COV2.S COVID-19 vaccine or a placebo. The conserved cysteine and the conserved F or W are not part of the CDR3 here. The order of the fields is V gene, clone size, J gene, CDR3 protein. Clone size appears in some rows only: once, few, many, or a class for an expanded clone.

TRBV27	NA	TRBJ2-7	ASGQGPSYEQY
TRBV7-6	NA	TRBJ1-2	ASSPWAGHYGYT
TRBV6-2/TRBV6-3	NA	TRBJ2-7	ASSYSTASSYEQY
TRBV25-1	NA	TRBJ2-1	ASSGPKGLAAYYNEQF
TRBV5-4	NA	TRBJ1-2	ASSLGGNYGYT
TRBV5-1	NA	TRBJ2-3	ASSLVVGASGTDTQY
TRBV25-1	NA	TRBJ1-5	ASSEFGTKEPQH
TRBV4-1	NA	TRBJ1-1	ASSHGEEGPTEAF
TRBV18	NA	TRBJ2-1	ASGLNNEQF
TRBV4-1	NA	TRBJ1-2	ASSQDDGGIGIDGYT
TRBV27	few	TRBJ1-6	ATGPYNSPLH
TRBV7-2	NA	TRBJ1-3	ASSLSSYGNTIY
TRBV28	once	TRBJ2-1	ASSPSQVEVLHEQF
TRBV7-9	NA	TRBJ1-1	ASSLVLGAFTEAF
TRBV4-3	NA	TRBJ2-5	ASSQFQRGTQETQY
TRBV27	NA	TRBJ2-3	ASSYSYNVADTQY
TRBV4-1	NA	TRBJ1-2	ASSLRPRGDGYGYT
TRBV12-5	once	TRBJ1-5	ASGLVLLGQNHNQPQH
TRBV24-1	NA	TRBJ2-1	ATKGGTSGPNNEQF
TRBV6-5	NA	TRBJ2-1	ASSYSMVSNEQF
TRBV24-1	NA	TRBJ2-2	ATSQGQGFTGELF
TRBV28	NA	TRBJ2-3	ASSQWVAGVDTQY
TRBV11-2	NA	TRBJ1-1	ASSLDRAREAF
TRBV29-1	NA	TRBJ1-1	SVVSGSILVPEAF
TRBV9	NA	TRBJ1-1	ASSMTVNTEAF
TRBV12-5	NA	TRBJ2-1	ASDPRHGVEQF
TRBV9	NA	TRBJ2-3	ASSPLQGHTDTQY
TRBV30	NA	TRBJ1-2	ACTPDRVQGGYT
TRBV4-1	NA	TRBJ1-4	ASSQESPSLNEKLF
TRBV18	NA	TRBJ2-6	ASSPRTGTSSGANVLT
TRBV30	NA	TRBJ1-5	AWSVLGGNQPQH
TRBV19	NA	TRBJ1-1	ASSTWGHTEAF
TRBV4-3	NA	TRBJ2-1	ASSPWTSEHNEQF
TRBV18	NA	TRBJ1-2	ASSRVAGTYGYT
TRBV4-1	NA	TRBJ1-1	ASSQGEGMNTEAF
TRBV11-2	NA	TRBJ2-3	ASTLWGGPDTQY
TRBV29-1	NA	TRBJ2-1	SVNKWEGRYNEQF
TRBV3-1/TRBV3-2	NA	TRBJ1-4	ASSQVGAGKLF
TRBV10-3	NA	TRBJ1-1	APPTENTEAF
TRBV25-1	NA	TRBJ1-2	ASSSGGYGYT
TRBV6-1	NA	TRBJ1-6	ASSEGQLSNSPLH
TRBV19	once	TRBJ1-1	ASSVGTGMTEAF
TRBV7-9	NA	TRBJ1-4	ASSLLDRGKEKLF
TRBV19	once	TRBJ2-3	ASSIGYTQY
TRBV6-5	once	TRBJ1-1	ASSYPGTATEAF
TRBV28	NA	TRBJ1-5	ASSASPGQGNQYSNQPQH
TRBV5-4	NA	TRBJ2-1	ASSPGGTTSDNEQF
TRBV4-1	NA	TRBJ2-6	ASSQDVVAGVAGANVLT
TRBV9	NA	TRBJ2-2	ASSPQTGPGAGELF
TRBV18	once	TRBJ2-7	ASSPDRAGYEQY
TRBV5-6	NA	TRBJ1-2	ASSLVTAAYGYT
TRBV11-2	NA	TRBJ1-1	ASSHHSGDTEAF
TRBV30	NA	TRBJ2-1	ASTHRYNEQF